A few counts support the clone carrying this TCR beta chain. These data come from a study of blood T cell repertoires in COVID-19. Trimming took 0 bases from V and 2 from J; bases not matched to a gene: 9. The germline CDR1 and CDR2 sequences are SGDLS and YYNGEE. This CDR3 has 17 amino acids. Generated by immunoSEQ multiplex PCR, the TCRdb table keeps only in-frame clones and is missing some. The table shows approximately 230,000 clones, with around 89% occurring only once. The rearrangement links TRBV9 to TRBJ2-3, with 7 nucleotides matching TRBD2. The receptor was derived from a woman aged 30 to 39 who had recovered from COVID-19. Sequencing was carried out using PBMCs or T cells enriched from blood (not recorded which). CDR3 coding DNA: TGTGCCAGCAGCGTAGGGCCTAGCGGAAACCCCACAGATACGCAGTATTTT. Translating gives CASSVGPSGNPTDTQYF.